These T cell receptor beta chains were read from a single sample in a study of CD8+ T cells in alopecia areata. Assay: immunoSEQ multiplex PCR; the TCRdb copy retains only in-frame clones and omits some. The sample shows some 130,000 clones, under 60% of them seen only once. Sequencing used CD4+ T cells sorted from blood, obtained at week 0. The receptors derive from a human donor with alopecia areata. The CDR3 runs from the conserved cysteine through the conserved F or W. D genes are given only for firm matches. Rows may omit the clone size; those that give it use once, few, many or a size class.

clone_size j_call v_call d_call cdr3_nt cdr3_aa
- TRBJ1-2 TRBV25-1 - TGTGCCAGCAGTGTACAGGGTGGGGGTTCGGAGGGCTACACCTTC CASSVQGGGSEGYTF
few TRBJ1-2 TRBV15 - TGTGCCACCAGCAGAGATCAGGAGGGGGTCCATGGCTACACCTTC CATSRDQEGVHGYTF
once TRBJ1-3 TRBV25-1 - TGTGCCAGCAGTGAATTATCGGGACGGCTCTCTGGAAACACCATATATTTT CASSELSGRLSGNTIYF
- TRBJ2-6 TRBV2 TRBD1 TGTGCCAGCAGTTGGACAGGCTCTGGGGCCAACGTCCTGACTTTC CASSWTGSGANVLTF
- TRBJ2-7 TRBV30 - TGTGCCTGGAGTGTCACCCGGGAGCAGTACTTC CAWSVTREQYF
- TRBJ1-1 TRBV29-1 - TGCAGCGTTCGTGAAGGGGGGAGGACTGAAGCTTTCTTT CSVREGGRTEAFF
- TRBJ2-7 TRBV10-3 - TGTGCCATCAGGGGTCGGCAGAATTCCTCCTACGAGCAGTACTTC CAIRGRQNSSYEQYF
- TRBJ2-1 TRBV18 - TGTGCCAGCTCACCACCGGGGATTCGCGATGAGCAGTTCTTC CASSPPGIRDEQFF
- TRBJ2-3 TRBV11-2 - TGTGCCAGCAGCTTAGGATCGCGAGATACGCAGTATTTT CASSLGSRDTQYF
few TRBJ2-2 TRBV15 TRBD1 TGTGCCACCAGCAGTAGACAGGGTAACGGGGAGCTGTTTTTT CATSSRQGNGELFF
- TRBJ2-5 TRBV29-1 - TGCAGCGTGGTACAGGGTTTTGGGGAGACCCAGTACTTC CSVVQGFGETQYF
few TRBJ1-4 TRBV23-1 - TGCGCCAGCAGTCAGGCGAGTTACGTTGAAAAACTGTTTTTT CASSQASYVEKLFF
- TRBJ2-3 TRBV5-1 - TGCGCCAGCAGCTTCGGACGGGGAACAGATACGCAGTATTTT CASSFGRGTDTQYF
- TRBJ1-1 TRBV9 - TGTGCCAGCAGCGTAGCCCCGAACACTGAAGCTTTCTTT CASSVAPNTEAFF
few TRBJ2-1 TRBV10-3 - TGTGCCATCAGTGAGTTCGACTCCATTCGGAATGAGCAGTTCTTC CAISEFDSIRNEQFF
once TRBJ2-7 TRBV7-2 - TGTGCCAGCAGCCCCAGCCGGGCCCAATTCACTTACGAGCAGTACTTC CASSPSRAQFTYEQYF
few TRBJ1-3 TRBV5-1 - TGCGCCAGCAGCTACGGAGCTACGCTCGGAAACACCATATATTTT CASSYGATLGNTIYF
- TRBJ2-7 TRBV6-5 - TGTGCCAGCAGTTCCCGGAGAGAGCAGTACTTC CASSSRREQYF
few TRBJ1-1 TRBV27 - TGTGCCAGCCGACGATCCGCCATGAACACTGAAGCTTTCTTT CASRRSAMNTEAFF
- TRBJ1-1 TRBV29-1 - TGCAGCGTTGAAGGGGGAGTCACTGAAGCTTTCTTT CSVEGGVTEAFF
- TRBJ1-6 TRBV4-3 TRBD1 TGCGCCAGCAGCCAAGACCACAACAGGGGCCGGTCACCCCTCCACTTT CASSQDHNRGRSPLHF
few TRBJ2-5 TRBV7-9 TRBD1 TGTGCCAGCGAAAAAGGGACAGGGCAAGAGACCCAGTACTTC CASEKGTGQETQYF
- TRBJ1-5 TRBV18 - TGTGCCAGCTCATCCTACCGGGACCAGCCCCAGCATTTT CASSSYRDQPQHF
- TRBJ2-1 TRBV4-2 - TGTGCCAGCAGCCCCCTGGGGACGGGCGGTGAGCAGTTCTTC CASSPLGTGGEQFF
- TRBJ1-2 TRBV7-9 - TGTGCCAGCAGCTACCGGCAGGGCCCCTATGGCTACACCTTC CASSYRQGPYGYTF
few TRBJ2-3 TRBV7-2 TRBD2 TGTGCCAGCAGCTTAGCGCCGCTAGCGGGGGGGCGCACAGATACGCAGTATTTT CASSLAPLAGGRTDTQYF
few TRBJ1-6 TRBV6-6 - TGTGCCAGCAGCGTATCGAGCTCCTATAATTCACCCCTCCACTTT CASSVSSSYNSPLHF
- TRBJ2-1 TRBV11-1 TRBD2 TGTGCCAGCAGCCCCCTAGCGGGGGCCCCCTCCTACAATGAGCAGTTCTTC CASSPLAGAPSYNEQFF
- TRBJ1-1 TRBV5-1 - TGCGCCAGCAGCCCCCGTGGGGGAGAAGCTTTCTTT CASSPRGGEAFF
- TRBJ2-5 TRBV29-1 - TGCAGCGTTGGGTTGGGAGAGACCCAGTACTTC CSVGLGETQYF
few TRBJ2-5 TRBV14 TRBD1 TGTGCCAGCAGTCGACAGGGTGTTGGGACCCAGTACTTC CASSRQGVGTQYF
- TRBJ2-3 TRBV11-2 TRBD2 TGTGCCAGCAGCTCGCGGGGGGCTAGCACAGATACGCAGTATTTT CASSSRGASTDTQYF
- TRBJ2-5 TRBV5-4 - TGTGCCAGCAGCTTGGCTCCCCCGGAGACCCAGTACTTC CASSLAPPETQYF
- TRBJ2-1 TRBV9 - TGTGCCAGCAGCGTAGCCCCAAAACTTGGCAATGAGCAGTTCTTC CASSVAPKLGNEQFF
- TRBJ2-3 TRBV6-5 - TGTGCCAGCAGCCTTCAGAGGGCCACAGATACGCAGTATTTT CASSLQRATDTQYF
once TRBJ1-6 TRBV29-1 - TGCAGCGGTAGGACCAGTTTAGAGTCACCCCTCCACTTT CSGRTSLESPLHF
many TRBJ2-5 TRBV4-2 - TGTGCCAGCAGCCAAGATGGAGGGACAGTGGTGGAGACCCAGTACTTC CASSQDGGTVVETQYF
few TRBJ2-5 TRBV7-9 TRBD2 TGTGCCAGCAGCGACGGTAGCGGGTACCAAGAGACCCAGTACTTC CASSDGSGYQETQYF
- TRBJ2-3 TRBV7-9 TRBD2 TGTGCCAGCAGCTCGGGACTAGTCGCAGATACGCAGTATTTT CASSSGLVADTQYF
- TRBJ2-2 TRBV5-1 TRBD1 TGCGCCAGCAGCACCGGGACAGGGTATGGCGGGGAGCTGTTTTTT CASSTGTGYGGELFF
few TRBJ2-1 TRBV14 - TGTGCCAGCAGCCAAGATCGGGCTTGGGGCACTGAGCAGTTCTTC CASSQDRAWGTEQFF
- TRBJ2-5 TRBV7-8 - TGTGCCAGCAGCTTTAACGTCCAAGAGACCCAGTACTTC CASSFNVQETQYF
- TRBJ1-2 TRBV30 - TGTGCCTGGGTGACAGAAACCTATGGCTACACCTTC CAWVTETYGYTF
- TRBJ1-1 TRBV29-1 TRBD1 TGCAGCGGTGGACAGGGGGCAAGGACTGAAGCTTTCTTT CSGGQGARTEAFF
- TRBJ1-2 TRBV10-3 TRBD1 TGTGCCAGCAGTTACAAACAGGGGGATGGCTACACCTTC CASSYKQGDGYTF